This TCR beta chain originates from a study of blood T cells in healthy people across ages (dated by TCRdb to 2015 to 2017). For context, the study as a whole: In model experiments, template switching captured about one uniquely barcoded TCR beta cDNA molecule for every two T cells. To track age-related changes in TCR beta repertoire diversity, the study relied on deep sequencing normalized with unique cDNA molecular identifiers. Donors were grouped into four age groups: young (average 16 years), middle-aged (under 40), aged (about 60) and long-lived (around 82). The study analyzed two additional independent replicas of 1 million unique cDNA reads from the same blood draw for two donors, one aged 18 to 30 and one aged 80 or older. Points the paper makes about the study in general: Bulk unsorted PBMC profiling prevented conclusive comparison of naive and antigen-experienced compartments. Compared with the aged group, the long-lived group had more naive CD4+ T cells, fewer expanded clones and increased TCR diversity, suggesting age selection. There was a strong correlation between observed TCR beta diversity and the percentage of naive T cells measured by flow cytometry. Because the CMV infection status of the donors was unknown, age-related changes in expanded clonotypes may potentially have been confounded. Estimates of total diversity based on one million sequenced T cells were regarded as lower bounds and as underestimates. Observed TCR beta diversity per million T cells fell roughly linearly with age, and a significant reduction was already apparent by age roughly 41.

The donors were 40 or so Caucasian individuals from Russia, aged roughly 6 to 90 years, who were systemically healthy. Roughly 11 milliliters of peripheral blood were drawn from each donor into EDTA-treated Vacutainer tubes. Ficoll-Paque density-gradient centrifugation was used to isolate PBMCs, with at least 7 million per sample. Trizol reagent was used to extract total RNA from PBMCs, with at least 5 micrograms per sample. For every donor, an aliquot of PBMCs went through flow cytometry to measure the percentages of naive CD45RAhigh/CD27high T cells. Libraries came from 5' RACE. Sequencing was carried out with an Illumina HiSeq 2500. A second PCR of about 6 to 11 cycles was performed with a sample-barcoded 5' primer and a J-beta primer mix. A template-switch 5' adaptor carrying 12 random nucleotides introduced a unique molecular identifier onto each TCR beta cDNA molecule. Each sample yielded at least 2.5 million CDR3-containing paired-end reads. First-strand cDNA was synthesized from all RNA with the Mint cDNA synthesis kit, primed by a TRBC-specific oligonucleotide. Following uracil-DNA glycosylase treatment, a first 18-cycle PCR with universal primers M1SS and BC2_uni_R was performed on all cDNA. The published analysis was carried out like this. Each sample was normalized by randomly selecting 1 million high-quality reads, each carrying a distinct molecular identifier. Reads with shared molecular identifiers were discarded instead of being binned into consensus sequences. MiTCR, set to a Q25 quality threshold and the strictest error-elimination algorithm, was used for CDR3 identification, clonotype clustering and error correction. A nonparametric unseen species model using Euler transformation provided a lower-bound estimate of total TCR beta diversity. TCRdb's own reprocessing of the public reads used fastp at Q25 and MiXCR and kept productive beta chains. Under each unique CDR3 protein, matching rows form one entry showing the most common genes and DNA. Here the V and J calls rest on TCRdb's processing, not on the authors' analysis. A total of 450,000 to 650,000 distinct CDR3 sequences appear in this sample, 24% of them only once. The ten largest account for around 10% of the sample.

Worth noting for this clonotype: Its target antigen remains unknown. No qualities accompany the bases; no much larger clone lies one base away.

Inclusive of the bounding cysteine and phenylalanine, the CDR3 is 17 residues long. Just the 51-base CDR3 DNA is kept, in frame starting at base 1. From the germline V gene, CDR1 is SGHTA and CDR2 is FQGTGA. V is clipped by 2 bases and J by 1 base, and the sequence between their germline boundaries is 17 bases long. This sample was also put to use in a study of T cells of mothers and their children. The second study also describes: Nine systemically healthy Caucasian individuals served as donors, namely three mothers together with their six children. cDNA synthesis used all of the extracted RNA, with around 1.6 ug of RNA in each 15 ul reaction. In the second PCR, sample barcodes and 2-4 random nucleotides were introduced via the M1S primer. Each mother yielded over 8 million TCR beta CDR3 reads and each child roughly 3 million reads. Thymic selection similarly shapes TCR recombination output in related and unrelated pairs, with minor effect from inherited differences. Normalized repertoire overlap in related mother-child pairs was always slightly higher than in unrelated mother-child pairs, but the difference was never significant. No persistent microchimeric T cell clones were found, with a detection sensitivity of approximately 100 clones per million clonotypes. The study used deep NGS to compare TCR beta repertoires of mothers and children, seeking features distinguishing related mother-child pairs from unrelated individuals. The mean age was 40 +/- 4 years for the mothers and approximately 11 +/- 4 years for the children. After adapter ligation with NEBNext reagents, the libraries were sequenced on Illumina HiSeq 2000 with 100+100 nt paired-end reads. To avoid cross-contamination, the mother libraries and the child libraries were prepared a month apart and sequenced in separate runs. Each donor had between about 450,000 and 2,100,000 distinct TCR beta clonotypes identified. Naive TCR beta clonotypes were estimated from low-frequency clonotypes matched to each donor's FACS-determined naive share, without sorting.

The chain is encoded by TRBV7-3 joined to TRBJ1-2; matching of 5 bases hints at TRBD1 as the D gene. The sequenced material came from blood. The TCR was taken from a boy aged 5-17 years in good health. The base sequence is TGTGCCAGCAGCTTAGAAGACAGTCCAAGGATTAACTATGGCTACACCTTC. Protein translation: CASSLEDSPRINYGYTF.